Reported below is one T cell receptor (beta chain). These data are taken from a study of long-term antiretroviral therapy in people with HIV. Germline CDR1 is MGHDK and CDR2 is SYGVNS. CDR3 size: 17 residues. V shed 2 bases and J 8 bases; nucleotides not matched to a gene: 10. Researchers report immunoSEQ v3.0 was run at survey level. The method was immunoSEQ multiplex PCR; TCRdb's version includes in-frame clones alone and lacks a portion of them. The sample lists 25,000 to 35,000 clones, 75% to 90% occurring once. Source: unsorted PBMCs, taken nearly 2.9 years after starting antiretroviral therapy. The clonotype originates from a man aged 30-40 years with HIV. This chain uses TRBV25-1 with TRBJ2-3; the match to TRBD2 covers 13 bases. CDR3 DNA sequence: TGTGCCAGCAGTGAACCAGGACTAGCGGGAGAGGGGGCTACGCAGTATTTT. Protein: CASSEPGLAGEGATQYF.